This T cell receptor (beta chain) was obtained from a study of T-cell memory formation after mild COVID-19 (dated by TCRdb to the early 2020s). About the study as a whole: TCR sequence clusters from the two donors were found to be largely donor specific. T-cell clones expanding and contracting after mild COVID-19 in two donors were tracked by longitudinal TCRalpha and TCRbeta repertoire sequencing. The cohort comprised two young, previously healthy adult volunteers, one female and one male.

Summary of the overall study and its limitations: The study included only a couple of mild cases, and larger cohorts that include severe cases with pre-infection samples were judged to be necessary. SARS-CoV-2 specificity of the second-wave clones peaking on day 37 was not confirmed. Contracting CD4+ clones appeared mostly in the CM and EM memory subsets, whereas CD8+ clones were enriched in EMRA. Some responding clones were detected in pre-infection memory, which suggested that pre-existing cross-reactive memory T cells had joined the SARS-CoV-2 response. From day 15 to 85, contracting clones showed balanced CD4/CD8 phenotypes, whereas a second wave of clones that expanded from day 15 to 37 leaned towards CD4+.

This clonotype was seen repeatedly, ten times or more. This clone's antigen is unknown. There are no base qualities to consult, and no much larger clone falls within one base. The data were produced on an Illumina NovaSeq 6000. cDNA libraries for TCRalpha and TCRbeta were prepared by 5'RACE using constant-segment primers, with sample barcodes and unique molecular identifiers added. Trizol reagent was used to extract RNA from every sample. Libraries were amplified in two PCR steps, with a second sample barcode and Illumina TruSeq adapters added in the second step. Sequencing of the libraries was done on an Illumina NovaSeq, producing 2 x 150 bp paired-end reads. In the paper's pipeline: The reads were demultiplexed and collapsed into UMI-guided consensus sequences using migec v1.2.7. Using mixcr v2.1.11, the UMI consensuses were aligned to TRA and TRB V and J templates and assembled into clonotypes. A clonotype was counted as expanded or contracted only if both edgeR and NoisET called the change significant, with noise models trained on biological replicates. For edgeR calls, a false discovery rate-adjusted p below 0.01 and a log2 fold-change threshold of 1 were applied. As an exploratory analysis of dynamics, max-normalized trajectories of the 1000 most abundant clonotypes were examined by PCA with hierarchical clustering. The CD4 or CD8 phenotype of responding clones was assigned using the separately sequenced CD4+ and CD8+ repertoires. The public reads were reanalyzed by TCRdb: fastp trimming at Q25, MiXCR alignment, in-frame beta chains only. Each CDR3 protein appears once, grouped with its most common genes and DNA. TCRdb assigned the V and J calls; the authors' analysis was not used. This sample is represented by fewer than 50,000 distinct CDR3 sequences; about 7.3% of them were singletons. The top ten hold approximately 1.5% of the sample.

Ficoll-Paque density gradient centrifugation was the method used to isolate PBMCs. The sequenced sample consisted of PBMCs or a T cell subset sorted from them (not recorded which). This clonotype was obtained from a man between 18 and 29 years old who had mild COVID-19 (a few samples of this study predate the infection). The sample titles of this study are shuffled in the database, so cell type and time point are left out; the donor was told from shared clones.

The CDR3 in this case is CSGQGLNTEAFF. The bases are TGCAGTGGACAGGGGCTGAACACTGAAGCTTTCTTT. The rearrangement combines TRBV20-1 with TRBJ1-1; TRBD1 agrees with 8 junctional bases. Relative to germline, V is missing 7 bases and J is missing 0 bases, with 1 base of the junction outside any gene match. The CDR3 sequence holds 12 residues, the cysteine and phenylalanine included. This entry keeps only the CDR3 DNA: 36 bases, framed from base 1. CDR1 and CDR2 are read off the germline V gene (reference sequence) as DFQATT and SNEGSKA.